The rows below give T cell receptor beta chains drawn from one sample of a study of human T cells and chemical hapten exposure. One entry per CDR3 protein, called by TCRdb with MiXCR from the RACE reads. Here the sample spans 85,000 to 90,000 distinct CDR3 sequences, 9.6% being singletons. Sequences were derived from whole blood, sampled in connection with sensitization to the hapten diphenylcyclopropenone (DPC). These receptors were taken from a middle-aged woman with alopecia areata. Some clones in this sample may be carry-over from other donors' samples. Both conserved end residues are part of each CDR3. The D gene is left open where the match is weak. Clone size appears in some rows only: once, few, many, or a class for an expanded clone.

v_gene: TRBV5-1; abundance: many; j_gene: TRBJ1-5; d_gene: TRBD1; CDR3nt: TGCGCCAGCAGCTTGGAGCAGGGGGCAGGCCAGCCCCAGCATTTT; CDR3aa: CASSLEQGAGQPQHF
v_gene: TRBV10-3; abundance: many; j_gene: TRBJ2-7; d_gene: NA; CDR3nt: TGTGCCATCAGTGCGGGGACGGGAAGCTCCTACGAGCAGTACTTC; CDR3aa: CAISAGTGSSYEQYF
v_gene: TRBV7-6; abundance: NA; j_gene: TRBJ2-7; d_gene: TRBD1; CDR3nt: TGTGCCAGCAGCTTGGGGGGACAGGCCTACGAGCAGTACTTC; CDR3aa: CASSLGGQAYEQYF
v_gene: TRBV5-1; abundance: few; j_gene: TRBJ1-5; d_gene: NA; CDR3nt: TGCGCCAGCAGCTTGGCGGGTCAAGGGCATCAGCCCCAGCATTTT; CDR3aa: CASSLAGQGHQPQHF
v_gene: TRBV12-3/TRBV12-4; abundance: many; j_gene: TRBJ1-4; d_gene: NA; CDR3nt: TGTGCCAGCACCTTCCTAGGGAGTGAAAAACTGTTTTTT; CDR3aa: CASTFLGSEKLFF
v_gene: TRBV10-3; abundance: few; j_gene: TRBJ1-1; d_gene: NA; CDR3nt: TGTGCCATCAGTGAGACAGGGAACACTGAAGCTTTCTTT; CDR3aa: CAISETGNTEAFF
v_gene: TRBV5-4; abundance: many; j_gene: TRBJ2-1; d_gene: NA; CDR3nt: TGTGCCAGCAGCTTGGCTGGGCTCAGTTACAATGAGCAGTTCTTC; CDR3aa: CASSLAGLSYNEQFF
v_gene: TRBV6-5; abundance: many; j_gene: TRBJ1-4; d_gene: NA; CDR3nt: TGTGCCAGCAGTGTAGGGGTTAGGAGCGAAAAACTGTTTTTT; CDR3aa: CASSVGVRSEKLFF
v_gene: TRBV29-1; abundance: NA; j_gene: TRBJ1-2; d_gene: NA; CDR3nt: TGCAGCGTTGAAGATCCCAGGTTCGACTATGGCTACACCTTC; CDR3aa: CSVEDPRFDYGYTF
v_gene: TRBV29-1; abundance: NA; j_gene: TRBJ1-1; d_gene: NA; CDR3nt: TGCAGCGTTGATCAGGGGCCGGGGACTGAAGCTTTCTTT; CDR3aa: CSVDQGPGTEAFF
v_gene: TRBV12-3/TRBV12-4; abundance: many; j_gene: TRBJ1-2; d_gene: NA; CDR3nt: TGTGCCAGCAGTTTGTACCTCTATGGCTACACCTTC; CDR3aa: CASSLYLYGYTF
v_gene: TRBV9; abundance: NA; j_gene: TRBJ2-5; d_gene: TRBD2; CDR3nt: TGTGCCAGCAGCGTAGGTGGACTAGCGGGAGCACAAGAGACCCAGTACTTC; CDR3aa: CASSVGGLAGAQETQYF
v_gene: TRBV20-1; abundance: NA; j_gene: TRBJ2-1; d_gene: TRBD1; CDR3nt: TGCAGTGCTAGTGGAAGGGACAGGGGGAGAACGGCGTATGAGCAGTTCTTC; CDR3aa: CSASGRDRGRTAYEQFF
v_gene: TRBV3-1; abundance: many; j_gene: TRBJ2-5; d_gene: NA; CDR3nt: TGTGCCAGCAGCCAAGCCCGGGACACTCAAGAGACCCAGTACTTC; CDR3aa: CASSQARDTQETQYF
v_gene: TRBV7-3; abundance: NA; j_gene: TRBJ2-3; d_gene: TRBD1; CDR3nt: TGTGGGTCTCCGGGACAGGGCCCCGATACGCAGTATTTT; CDR3aa: CGSPGQGPDTQYF
v_gene: TRBV2; abundance: few; j_gene: TRBJ2-7; d_gene: NA; CDR3nt: TGTGCCAGCATGAGCTCCTACGAGCAGTACTTC; CDR3aa: CASMSSYEQYF